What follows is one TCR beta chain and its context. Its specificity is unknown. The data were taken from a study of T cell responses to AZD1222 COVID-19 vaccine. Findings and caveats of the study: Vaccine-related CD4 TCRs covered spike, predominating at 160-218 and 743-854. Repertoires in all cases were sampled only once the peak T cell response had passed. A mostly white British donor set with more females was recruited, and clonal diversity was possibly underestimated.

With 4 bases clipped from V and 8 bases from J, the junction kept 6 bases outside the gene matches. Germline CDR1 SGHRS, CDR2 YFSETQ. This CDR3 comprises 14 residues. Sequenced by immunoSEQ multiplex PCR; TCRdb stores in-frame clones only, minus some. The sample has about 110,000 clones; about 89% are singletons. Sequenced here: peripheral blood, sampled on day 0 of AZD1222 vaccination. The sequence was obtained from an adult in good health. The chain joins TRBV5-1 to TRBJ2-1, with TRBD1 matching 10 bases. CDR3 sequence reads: CASSPGTGVDEQFF. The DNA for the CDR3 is TGCGCCAGCAGCCCGGGGACAGGGGTGGATGAGCAGTTCTTC.